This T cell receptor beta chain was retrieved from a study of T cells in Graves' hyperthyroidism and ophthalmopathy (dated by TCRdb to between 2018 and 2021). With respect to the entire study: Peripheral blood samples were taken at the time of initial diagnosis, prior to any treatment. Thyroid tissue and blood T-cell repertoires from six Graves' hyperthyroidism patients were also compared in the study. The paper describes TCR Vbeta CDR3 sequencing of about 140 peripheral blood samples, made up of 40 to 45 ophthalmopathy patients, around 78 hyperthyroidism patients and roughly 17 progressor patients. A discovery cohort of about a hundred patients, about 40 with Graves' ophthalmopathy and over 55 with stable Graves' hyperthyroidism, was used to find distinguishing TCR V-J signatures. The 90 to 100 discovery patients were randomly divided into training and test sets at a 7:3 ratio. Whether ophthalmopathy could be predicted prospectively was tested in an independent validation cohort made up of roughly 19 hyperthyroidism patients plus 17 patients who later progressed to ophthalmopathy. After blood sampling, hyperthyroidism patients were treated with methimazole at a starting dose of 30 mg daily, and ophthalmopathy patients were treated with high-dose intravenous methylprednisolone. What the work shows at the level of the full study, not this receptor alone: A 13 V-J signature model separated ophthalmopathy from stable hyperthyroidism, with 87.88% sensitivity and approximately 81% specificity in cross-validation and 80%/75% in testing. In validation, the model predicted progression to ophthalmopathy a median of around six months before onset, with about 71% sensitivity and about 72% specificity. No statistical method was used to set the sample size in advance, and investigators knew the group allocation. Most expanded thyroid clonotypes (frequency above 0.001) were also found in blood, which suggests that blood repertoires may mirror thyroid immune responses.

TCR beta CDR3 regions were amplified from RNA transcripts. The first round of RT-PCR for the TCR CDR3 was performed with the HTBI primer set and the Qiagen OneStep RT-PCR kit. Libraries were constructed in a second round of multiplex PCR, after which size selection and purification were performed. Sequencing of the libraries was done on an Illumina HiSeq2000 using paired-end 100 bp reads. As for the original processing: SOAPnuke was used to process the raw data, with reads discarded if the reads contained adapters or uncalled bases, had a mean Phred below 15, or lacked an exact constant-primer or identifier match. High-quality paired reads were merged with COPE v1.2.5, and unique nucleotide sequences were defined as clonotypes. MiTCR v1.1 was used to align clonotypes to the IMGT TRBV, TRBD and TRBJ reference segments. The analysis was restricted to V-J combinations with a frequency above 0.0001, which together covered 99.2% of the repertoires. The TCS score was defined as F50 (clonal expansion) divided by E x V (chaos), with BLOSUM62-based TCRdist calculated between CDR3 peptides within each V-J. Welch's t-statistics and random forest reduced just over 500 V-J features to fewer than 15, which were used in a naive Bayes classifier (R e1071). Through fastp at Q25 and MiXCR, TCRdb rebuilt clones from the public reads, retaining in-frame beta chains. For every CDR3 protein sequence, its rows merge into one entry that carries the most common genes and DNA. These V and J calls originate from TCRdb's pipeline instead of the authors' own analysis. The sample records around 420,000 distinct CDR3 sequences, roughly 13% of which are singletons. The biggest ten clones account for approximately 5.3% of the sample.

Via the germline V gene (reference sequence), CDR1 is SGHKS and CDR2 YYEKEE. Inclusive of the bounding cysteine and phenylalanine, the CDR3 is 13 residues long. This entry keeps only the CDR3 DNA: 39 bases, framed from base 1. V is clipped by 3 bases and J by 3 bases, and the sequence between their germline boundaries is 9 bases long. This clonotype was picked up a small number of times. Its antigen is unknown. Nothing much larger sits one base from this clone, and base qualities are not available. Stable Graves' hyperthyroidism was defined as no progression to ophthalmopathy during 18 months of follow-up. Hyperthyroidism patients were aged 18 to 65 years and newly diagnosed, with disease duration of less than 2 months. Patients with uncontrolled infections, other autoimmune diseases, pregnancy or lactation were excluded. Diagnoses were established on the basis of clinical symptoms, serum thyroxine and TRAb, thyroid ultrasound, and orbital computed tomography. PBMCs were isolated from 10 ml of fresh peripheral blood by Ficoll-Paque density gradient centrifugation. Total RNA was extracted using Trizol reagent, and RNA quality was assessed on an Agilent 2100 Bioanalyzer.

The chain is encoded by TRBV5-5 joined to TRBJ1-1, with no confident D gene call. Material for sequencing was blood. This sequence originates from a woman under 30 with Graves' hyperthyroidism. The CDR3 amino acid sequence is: CASSWRSDTEAFF. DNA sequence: TGTGCCAGCAGCTGGCGCAGCGACACTGAAGCTTTCTTT.